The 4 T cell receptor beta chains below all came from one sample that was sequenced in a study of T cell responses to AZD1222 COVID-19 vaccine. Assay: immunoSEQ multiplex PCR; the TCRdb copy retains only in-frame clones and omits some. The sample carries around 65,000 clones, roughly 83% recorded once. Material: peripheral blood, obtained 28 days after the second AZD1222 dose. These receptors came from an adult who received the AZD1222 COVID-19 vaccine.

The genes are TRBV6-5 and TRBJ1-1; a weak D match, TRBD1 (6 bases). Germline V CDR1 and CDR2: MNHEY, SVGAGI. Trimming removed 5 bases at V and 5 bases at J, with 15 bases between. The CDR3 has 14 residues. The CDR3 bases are TGTGCCAGCAGTCCCGGAGGGGGTTGGACTGAAGCTTTCTTT. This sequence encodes CASSPGGGWTEAFF.

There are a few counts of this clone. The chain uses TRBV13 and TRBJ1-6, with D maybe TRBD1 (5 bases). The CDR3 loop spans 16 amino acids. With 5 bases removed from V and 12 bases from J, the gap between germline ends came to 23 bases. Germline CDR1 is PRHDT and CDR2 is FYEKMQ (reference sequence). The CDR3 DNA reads TGTGCCAGCAGCGTTAGGACAAGGTCCATCGCCGAACCCCTCCACTTT. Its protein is CASSVRTRSIAEPLHF.

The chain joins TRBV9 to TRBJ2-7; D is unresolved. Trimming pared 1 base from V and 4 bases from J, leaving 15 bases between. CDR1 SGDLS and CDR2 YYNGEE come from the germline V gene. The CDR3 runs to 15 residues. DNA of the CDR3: TGTGCCAGCAGCGTAAGCCCAACCGATACTTACGAGCAGTACTTC. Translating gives CASSVSPTDTYEQYF.

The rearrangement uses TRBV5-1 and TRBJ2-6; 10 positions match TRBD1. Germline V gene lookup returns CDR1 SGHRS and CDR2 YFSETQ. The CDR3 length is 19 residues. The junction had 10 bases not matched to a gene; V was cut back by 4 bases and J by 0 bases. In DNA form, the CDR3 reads TGCGCCAGCAGCCATAACCTGGGACAGGGGAGCTCTGGGGCCAACGTCCTGACTTTC. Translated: CASSHNLGQGSSGANVLTF.